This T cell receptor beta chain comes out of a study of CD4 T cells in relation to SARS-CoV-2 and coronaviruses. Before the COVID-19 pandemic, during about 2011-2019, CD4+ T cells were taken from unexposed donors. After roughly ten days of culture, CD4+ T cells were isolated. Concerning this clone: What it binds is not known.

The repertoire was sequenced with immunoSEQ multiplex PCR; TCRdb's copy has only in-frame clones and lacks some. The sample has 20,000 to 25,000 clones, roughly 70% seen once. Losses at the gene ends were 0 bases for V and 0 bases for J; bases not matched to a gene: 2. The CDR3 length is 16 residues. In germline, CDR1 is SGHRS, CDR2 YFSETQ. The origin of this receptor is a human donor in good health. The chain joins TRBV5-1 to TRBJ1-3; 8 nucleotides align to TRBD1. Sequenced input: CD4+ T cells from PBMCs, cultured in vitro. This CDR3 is CASSLGGQGSGNTIYF. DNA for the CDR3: TGCGCCAGCAGCTTGGGAGGACAGGGCTCTGGAAACACCATATATTTT.